This T cell receptor (beta chain) was profiled in a study of T cell repertoires in cytomegalovirus infection. Study as a whole: From public TCR beta signatures came an indication of both CMV infection and matching HLA type.

CDR3 size: 16 residues. V was pared by 2 bases and J by 2 bases, with 15 bases between. Germline assignment: CDR1 GTSNPN and CDR2 SVGIG (reference sequence). This clonotype was counted a few times. Its antigen is unidentified. From the reads, TCRdb called clonotypes with MiXCR, one entry per CDR3 protein. The table lists 150,000 to 200,000 distinct CDR3 sequences, 28% of them singletons. Notes on the study in general: The cumulative frequency of public TCR beta families distinguished individuals who carried CMV together with the relevant HLA. The response measured ex vivo was dominated by TCR beta clonotypes (HLA-C-restricted and CMV-specific).

This TCR was sampled from a human donor in good health (CMV status not recorded). Some clones in this sample may be carry-over from other donors' samples. Sequencing was done on a sample of PBMCs. V is TRBV30 and J is TRBJ2-2; D is perhaps TRBD1 or TRBD2 (5 bases each). The CDR3 loop reads CAWSLWAGRNTGELFF. CDR3 nucleotides: TGTGCCTGGAGTCTCTGGGCAGGGAGAAACACCGGGGAGCTGTTTTTT.